What follows are 27 T cell receptor beta chains derived from one specimen sequenced in a study of blood T cell repertoires in COVID-19. The protocol was immunoSEQ multiplex PCR, while the TCRdb copy is restricted to in-frame clones and leaves out a portion. The data show 150,000 to 200,000 clones, with approximately 80% seen just once and more than 9.5% held by the top ten. The sample was PBMCs or T cells enriched from blood (not recorded which). The source is a man in his forties or fifties who had recovered from COVID-19.

The rearrangement uses TRBV27 and TRBJ1-2; no clear D gene. The germline V gene encodes CDR1 MNHEY and CDR2 SMNVEV (reference sequence). This CDR3 has 16 amino acids. V lost 2 bases, J lost 4 bases, and 17 bases lay in between. CDR3 amino acids: CASSLREGSFSYGYTF. As DNA, the CDR3 is TGTGCCAGCAGTTTACGGGAGGGCAGCTTCAGCTATGGCTACACCTTC.

This chain connects TRBV27 to TRBJ2-3, with D tentatively TRBD1 (6 bases). CDR3 length: 17 residues. V was shortened by 2 bases and J by 2 bases, with 17 bases between the two germline ends. Germline V CDR1 and CDR2: MNHEY, SMNVEV (reference sequence). In nucleotides, the CDR3 is TGTGCCAGCAGTTTAGAAAGTGGACAGCCTCACACAGATACGCAGTATTTT. Translation: CASSLESGQPHTDTQYF.

This clone was detected only once. This chain links TRBV13 with TRBJ1-1; 7 bases agree with TRBD1. The CDR3 is 17 amino acids. After removal of 5 bases from V and 1 base from J, the junction contained 13 bases not matched to a gene. From germline, CDR1 is PRHDT and CDR2 FYEKMQ (reference sequence). CDR3 DNA: TGTGCCAGCAGCCCAAATAGACAGGGTGTTGGGAACACTGAAGCTTTCTTT. Translation: CASSPNRQGVGNTEAFF.

The chain carries TRBV5-1 and TRBJ1-3; D is uncertain. The ends were cut back, 2 bases at V and 0 bases at J, with 9 bases in the middle. Germline V CDR1 and CDR2: SGHRS, YFSETQ. The CDR3 sequence is 15 residues long. The CDR3 loop reads CASSFERSSGNTIYF. The CDR3 DNA follows: TGCGCCAGCAGCTTCGAGCGGAGCTCTGGAAACACCATATATTTT.

CDR3 bases: TGCGCCAGCAGTCCGACAGAAGCTTTCTTT. Its protein product is CASSPTEAFF. The gene calls are TRBV23-1 and TRBJ1-1; D unclear. TRBV23-1 is an ORF, and what it does is uncertain. The V end was cut by 4 bases, the J end by 8 bases, with 5 bases between. This CDR3 is built from 10 residues.

This chain links TRBV5-4 with TRBJ1-6; 8 bases map to TRBD1. The CDR3 length is 15 residues. The ends lost 4 bases at V and 6 bases at J; junction bases unmatched: 6. Germline CDR1 SGHNT, CDR2 YYREEE (reference sequence). The CDR3 here is CASSPGQGSNSPLHF. The CDR3 DNA sequence: TGTGCCAGCAGCCCCGGACAGGGTAGTAATTCACCCCTCCACTTT.

The V and J genes are TRBV29-1 and TRBJ2-3, with 14 bases lining up with TRBD2. With 3 bases clipped from V and 6 bases from J, the junction kept 5 bases outside the gene matches. This CDR3 is built from 15 residues. Germline values: CDR1 SQVTM, CDR2 ANQGSEA. The CDR3 DNA is TGCAGCGTTGAGGGGACTAGCGGGGGTCGGGATACGCAGTATTTT. Amino acids: CSVEGTSGGRDTQYF.

J is TRBJ1-5 and V is TRBV4-1, with a weak D call TRBD1 (5 bases). Germline V gene sequence: CDR1 MGHRA, CDR2 YSYEKL. V lost 0 bases and J 2 bases, leaving 14 bases between the germline ends. This CDR3 has 17 amino acids. The CDR3 spells CASSQEPGRSGNQPQHF. DNA of the CDR3: TGCGCCAGCAGCCAAGAACCAGGGCGTAGTGGCAATCAGCCCCAGCATTTT.

The chain is built from TRBV11-1 and TRBJ1-5, with TRBD1 identical over 8 bases. J lost 3 bases, V lost 10 bases, and 5 bases had no gene match. This CDR3 has 13 amino acids. The V gene's germline CDR1 is SGHAT and CDR2 FQDESV (reference sequence). CDR3 sequence (DNA): TGTGCCACCGGACAGGGACCCAATCAGCCCCAGCATTTT. It is translated as CATGQGPNQPQHF.

This chain uses TRBV18 with TRBJ2-5, with 7 nucleotides matching TRBD1. The CDR3 has 15 amino acids. In germline, CDR1 is KGHSH, CDR2 LQKENI. V shed 2 bases and J 3 bases; nucleotides not matched to a gene: 6. This CDR3 is CASSPDREPKETQYF. In DNA, the CDR3 is TGTGCCAGCTCACCAGACAGGGAGCCGAAAGAGACCCAGTACTTC.

The chain is built from TRBV10-1 and TRBJ2-7; D perhaps matches TRBD1 (8 bases). The CDR3 totals 16 residues. Germline V lookup: CDR1 WNHNN, CDR2 SYGVQD (reference sequence). Deletions cut 2 bases from V and 0 bases from J, with 14 bases between. The CDR3 nucleotides read TGCGCCAGCAGTGAGGGGGGGGGACAGGCCTCCTACGAGCAGTACTTC. Translating gives CASSEGGGQASYEQYF.

The CDR3 here is CASSQANEDTQYF. In DNA form, the CDR3 reads TGCGCCAGCAGCCAAGCAAATGAGGATACGCAGTATTTT. J is TRBJ2-3 and V is TRBV4-1; D unresolved. Germline values: CDR1 MGHRA, CDR2 YSYEKL. There are 13 residues in the CDR3. The V gene lost 1 base and the J gene lost 6 bases, with 8 bases spanning the gap.

This chain links TRBV5-6 with TRBJ2-1, with a weak D call TRBD2 (6 bases). The V end lost 0 bases, the J end lost 2 bases, and 9 bases lay between the germline ends. Germline assignment: CDR1 SGHDT and CDR2 YYEEEE. The CDR3 spans 15 residues. The CDR3 DNA is TGTGCCAGCAGCTTGGAGGTAGCGGCCTACAATGAGCAGTTCTTC. This sequence encodes CASSLEVAAYNEQFF.

This clone was observed once. The rearrangement links TRBV13 to TRBJ2-1; D might be TRBD2 (6 bases). This CDR3 is 15 amino acids long. CDR1 PRHDT and CDR2 FYEKMQ come from the germline V gene (reference sequence). V gave up 2 bases and J gave up 6 bases, with 14 bases separating them. CDR3 protein: CASSLPGGAGNEQFF. As DNA, the CDR3 is TGTGCCAGCAGCTTACCTGGCGGGGCGGGCAATGAGCAGTTCTTC. The full variable domain, with the rest looked up from reference TRBV13 and TRBJ2-1, is AAGVIQSPRHLIKEKRETATLKCYPIPRHDTVYWYQQGPGQDPQFLISFYEKMQSDKGSIPDRFSAQQFSDYHSELNMSSLELGDSALYFCASSLPGGAGNEQFFGPGTRLTVL.

The chain has TRBV28 and TRBJ1-1; a weak D match, TRBD1 (5 bases). Germline CDR1 is MDHEN and CDR2 is SYDVKM. V lost 3 bases and J lost 12, with 14 bases in between. There are 12 residues in the CDR3. In DNA form, the CDR3 reads TGTGCCAGCAGTTTGGGGGGAAGTGGGACTTTCTTT. It specifies CASSLGGSGTFF.

This clone was seen a few times. The CDR3 nucleotides read TGTGCCAGCAGTTCCACAGGGTTTGGCGGCTACACCTTC. Protein: CASSSTGFGGYTF. This chain links TRBV12-3 or TRBV12-4 with TRBJ1-2; TRBD1 might be the D (6 bases). There are 13 residues in the CDR3. V was trimmed by 4 bases and J by 8 bases, leaving 14 bases between them.

This chain joins TRBV27 and TRBJ1-1; 7 nucleotides align to TRBD1. Germline V gene data show CDR1 as MNHEY and CDR2 as SMNVEV (reference sequence). The ends lost 6 bases at V and 0 bases at J; junction bases unmatched: 13. This CDR3 spans 17 amino acids. CDR3 coding DNA: TGTGCCAGCAGCTTAAGACAGGGAGGATCCGTGAACACTGAAGCTTTCTTT. It is translated as CASSLRQGGSVNTEAFF.

V gene TRBV3-1 (or the pseudogene TRBV3-2) combines with J gene TRBJ2-7, with unresolved D. The germline CDR1 and CDR2 sequences are LGHDT and YNNKEL (reference sequence). This CDR3 region has 14 residues. Trimming took 0 bases from V and 0 from J, leaving 6 bases between them. CDR3 in amino acids: CASSQDPSSYEQYF. In DNA form, the CDR3 reads TGTGCCAGCAGCCAAGATCCGAGCTCCTACGAGCAGTACTTC.

The genes are TRBV5-4 and TRBJ2-2; the match to TRBD2 covers 7 bases. Losses at the gene ends were 4 bases for V and 6 bases for J; bases not matched to a gene: 9. There are 15 residues in the CDR3. In germline, CDR1 is SGHNT, CDR2 YYREEE (reference sequence). DNA for the CDR3: TGTGCCAGCAGCCGGAGCGGGACTACCTCCGGGGAGCTGTTTTTT. Protein: CASSRSGTTSGELFF.

The gene calls are TRBV7-8 and TRBJ2-1; weak D call: TRBD1 (5 bases). V was trimmed by 3 bases and J by 7 bases, leaving 13 bases between them. Germline loops: CDR1 SGHVS, CDR2 FQNEAQ. The CDR3 runs to 14 residues. CDR3 in amino acids: CASSFSTGGNEQFF. The CDR3 coding sequence is TGTGCCAGCAGCTTTAGTACAGGTGGGAATGAGCAGTTCTTC.

The chain has TRBV27 and TRBJ2-2; D unresolved. V lost 7 bases and J 0 bases, leaving 6 bases between the germline ends. This CDR3 contains 13 residues. Germline lookup yields CDR1 MNHEY and CDR2 SMNVEV (reference sequence). CDR3 protein: CASIQTNTGELFF. In DNA form, the CDR3 reads TGTGCCAGCATTCAAACGAACACCGGGGAGCTGTTTTTT.

DNA of the CDR3: TGTGCCAGCAGACGCGGGGTTACCGGGGAGCTGTTTTTT. It encodes CASRRGVTGELFF. V is TRBV6-5 and J is TRBJ2-2, with D possibly TRBD2 on 6 matching bases. V lost 6 bases, J lost 5 bases, and 10 bases lay in between. The CDR3 covers 13 residues. In germline, CDR1 is MNHEY, CDR2 SVGAGI.

The chain recombines TRBV5-1 with TRBJ2-5, with 8 bases aligning to TRBD2. J was trimmed by 3 bases and V by 0 bases; bases with no gene match: 4. Germline V lookup: CDR1 SGHRS, CDR2 YFSETQ. The CDR3 length is 15 residues. In DNA form, the CDR3 reads TGCGCCAGCAGCTTGGGGGCGGGGGGCGAAGAGACCCAGTACTTC. Protein sequence: CASSLGAGGEETQYF.

This clone has just one count. The chain employs TRBV5-1 and TRBJ2-7, with TRBD2 matching 14 bases. The CDR3 totals 14 residues. V was clipped by 6 bases and J by 9 bases; unmatched bases: 8. Per germline, CDR1 SGHRS and CDR2 YFSETQ. CDR3 DNA sequence: TGCGCCAGCACCACCCAGGGACTAGCGGGAGTGCAGTACTTC. It codes for CASTTQGLAGVQYF.

V usage is TRBV7-3 and J usage is TRBJ1-4; a weak D match, TRBD1 (5 bases). There are 14 residues in the CDR3. The V end lost 5 bases, the J end lost 8 bases, and 15 bases lay between the germline ends. Germline lookup yields CDR1 SGHTA and CDR2 FQGTGA. CDR3 DNA sequence: TGTGCCAGCAGCCGACGGGGGGGAAACGAAAAACTGTTTTTT. Translating gives CASSRRGGNEKLFF.

The rearrangement joins TRBV5-1 to TRBJ2-7, with TRBD2 matching 14 bases. This CDR3 has 14 residues. Germline assignment: CDR1 SGHRS and CDR2 YFSETQ. J lost 6 bases, V lost 4 bases, and 3 bases had no gene match. CDR3 in amino acids: CASSPGLAGVEQYF. The CDR3, as DNA: TGCGCCAGCAGCCCGGGACTAGCGGGAGTCGAGCAGTACTTC.

The rearrangement joins TRBV5-1 to TRBJ2-3; maybe TRBD2 (5 bases). The CDR3 loop spans 16 amino acids. V shed 1 base and J shed 8 bases, with 20 bases lying between them. CDR1 SGHRS and CDR2 YFSETQ come from the germline V gene. CDR3 sequence reads: CASSLSALSTGGTQYF. The CDR3 DNA sequence: TGCGCCAGCAGCTTGTCGGCCTTGTCGACTGGAGGTACGCAGTATTTT.